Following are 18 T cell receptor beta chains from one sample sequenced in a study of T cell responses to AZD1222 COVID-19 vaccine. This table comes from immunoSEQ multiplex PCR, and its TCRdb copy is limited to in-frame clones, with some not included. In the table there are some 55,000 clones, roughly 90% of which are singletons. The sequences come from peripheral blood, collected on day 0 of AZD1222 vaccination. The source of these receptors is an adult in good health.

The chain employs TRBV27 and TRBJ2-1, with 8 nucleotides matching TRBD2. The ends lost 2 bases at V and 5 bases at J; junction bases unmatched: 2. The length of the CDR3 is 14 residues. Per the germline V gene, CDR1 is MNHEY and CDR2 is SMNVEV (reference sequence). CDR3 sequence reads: CASSLAGGHNEQFF. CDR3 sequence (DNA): TGTGCCAGCAGTTTAGCGGGAGGCCACAATGAGCAGTTCTTC.

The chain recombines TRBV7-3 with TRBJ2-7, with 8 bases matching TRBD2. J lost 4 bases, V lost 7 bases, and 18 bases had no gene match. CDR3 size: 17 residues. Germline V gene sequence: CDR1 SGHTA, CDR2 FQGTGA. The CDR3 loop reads CASTTTDPRLAKYEQYF. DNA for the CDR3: TGTGCCAGCACAACGACCGATCCCAGACTAGCGAAGTACGAGCAGTACTTC.

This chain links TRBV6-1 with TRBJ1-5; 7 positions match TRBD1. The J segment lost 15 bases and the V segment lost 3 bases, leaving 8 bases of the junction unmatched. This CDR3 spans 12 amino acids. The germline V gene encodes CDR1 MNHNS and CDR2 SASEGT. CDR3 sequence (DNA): TGTGCCAGCAGTGAGACAGGGCGCTTCGGGCATTTT. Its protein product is CASSETGRFGHF.

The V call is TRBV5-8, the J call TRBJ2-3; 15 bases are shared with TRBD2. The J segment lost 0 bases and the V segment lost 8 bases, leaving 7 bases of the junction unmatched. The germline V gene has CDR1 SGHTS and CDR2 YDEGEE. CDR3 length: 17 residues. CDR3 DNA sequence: TGTGCCAGGGGACTAGCGGGAGGACTAGCTAGCACAGATACGCAGTATTTT. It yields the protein CARGLAGGLASTDTQYF. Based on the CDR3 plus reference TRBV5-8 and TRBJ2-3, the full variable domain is EAGVTQSPTHLIKTRGQQATLRCSPISGHTSVYWYQQALGLGLQFLLWYDEGEERNRGNFPPRFSGRQFPNYSSELNVNALELEDSALYLCARGLAGGLASTDTQYFGPGTRLTVL.

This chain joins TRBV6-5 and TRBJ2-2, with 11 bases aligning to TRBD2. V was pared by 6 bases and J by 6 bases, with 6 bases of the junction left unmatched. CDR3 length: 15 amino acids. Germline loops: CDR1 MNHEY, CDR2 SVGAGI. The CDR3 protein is CASSPGTSGAGELFF. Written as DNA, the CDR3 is TGTGCCAGCAGCCCCGGGACTAGCGGTGCCGGGGAGCTGTTTTTT.

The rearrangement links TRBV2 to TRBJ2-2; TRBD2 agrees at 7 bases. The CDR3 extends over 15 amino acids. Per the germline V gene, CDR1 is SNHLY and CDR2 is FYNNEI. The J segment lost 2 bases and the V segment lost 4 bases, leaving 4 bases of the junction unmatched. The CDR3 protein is CASSGLAANTGELFF. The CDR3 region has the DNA TGTGCCAGCAGTGGGCTAGCGGCAAACACCGGGGAGCTGTTTTTT.

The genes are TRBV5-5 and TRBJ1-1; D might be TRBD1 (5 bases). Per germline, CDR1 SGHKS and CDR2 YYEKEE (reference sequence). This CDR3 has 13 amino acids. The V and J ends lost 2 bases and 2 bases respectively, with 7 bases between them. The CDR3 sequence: CASSFTGNTEAFF. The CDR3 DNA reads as TGTGCCAGCAGCTTCACAGGAAACACTGAAGCTTTCTTT. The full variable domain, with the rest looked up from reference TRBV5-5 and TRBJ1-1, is DAGVTQSPTHLIKTRGQQVTLRCSPISGHKSVSWYQQVLGQGPQFIFQYYEKEERGRGNFPDRFSARQFPNYSSELNVNALLLGDSALYLCASSFTGNTEAFFGQGTRLTVV.

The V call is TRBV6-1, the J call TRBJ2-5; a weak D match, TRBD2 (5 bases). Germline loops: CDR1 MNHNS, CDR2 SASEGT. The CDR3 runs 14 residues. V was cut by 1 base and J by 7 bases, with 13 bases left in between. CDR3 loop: CASSEVWGEGTQYF. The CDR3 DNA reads TGTGCCAGCAGTGAAGTTTGGGGAGAAGGGACCCAGTACTTC.

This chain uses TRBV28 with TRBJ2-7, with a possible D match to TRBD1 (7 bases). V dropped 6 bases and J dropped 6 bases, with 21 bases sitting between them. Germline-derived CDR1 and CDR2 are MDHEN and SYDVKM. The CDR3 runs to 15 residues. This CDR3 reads CASSPGGTASVEQYF. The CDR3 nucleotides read TGTGCCAGCAGCCCCGGAGGGACAGCGTCGGTCGAGCAGTACTTC.

The CDR3 is CASSLRVSYEQYF. In nucleotides, the CDR3 is TGTGCCAGTAGCCTCAGGGTATCCTACGAGCAGTACTTC. V is TRBV19 and J is TRBJ2-7, with D possibly TRBD1 on 5 matching bases. The germline gives CDR1 LNHDA, CDR2 SQIVND (reference sequence). CDR3 length: 13 amino acids. The V end was cut by 6 bases, the J end by 1 base, with 10 bases between.

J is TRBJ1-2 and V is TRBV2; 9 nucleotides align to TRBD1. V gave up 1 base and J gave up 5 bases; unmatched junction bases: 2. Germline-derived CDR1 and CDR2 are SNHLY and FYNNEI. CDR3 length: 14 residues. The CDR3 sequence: CASSEGQGEYGYTF. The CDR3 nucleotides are TGTGCCAGCAGTGAAGGACAGGGGGAATATGGCTACACCTTC.

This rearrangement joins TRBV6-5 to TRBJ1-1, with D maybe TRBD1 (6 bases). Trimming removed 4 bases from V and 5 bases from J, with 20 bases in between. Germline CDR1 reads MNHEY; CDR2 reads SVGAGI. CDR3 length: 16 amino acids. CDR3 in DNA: TGTGCCAGCAGTTTAAACGTTGGGGGGCGGAGGACTGAAGCTTTCTTT. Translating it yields CASSLNVGGRRTEAFF.

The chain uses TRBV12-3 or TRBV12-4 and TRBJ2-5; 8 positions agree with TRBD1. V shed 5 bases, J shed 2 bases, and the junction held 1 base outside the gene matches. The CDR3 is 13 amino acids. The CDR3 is CASSRTGQETQYF. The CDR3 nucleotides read TGTGCCAGCAGTCGGACAGGGCAAGAGACCCAGTACTTC.

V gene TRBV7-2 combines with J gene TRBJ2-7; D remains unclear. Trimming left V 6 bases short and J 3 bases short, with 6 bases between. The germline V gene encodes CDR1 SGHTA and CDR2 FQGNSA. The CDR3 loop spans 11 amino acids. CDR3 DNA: TGTGCCAGCAGTAACTACTACGAGCAGTACTTC. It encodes CASSNYYEQYF. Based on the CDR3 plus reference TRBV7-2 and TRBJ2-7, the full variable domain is GAGVSQSPSNKVTEKGKDVELRCDPISGHTALYWYRQSLGQGLEFLIYFQGNSAPDKSGLPSDRFSAERTGGSVSTLTIQRTQQEDSAVYLCASSNYYEQYFGPGTRLTVT.

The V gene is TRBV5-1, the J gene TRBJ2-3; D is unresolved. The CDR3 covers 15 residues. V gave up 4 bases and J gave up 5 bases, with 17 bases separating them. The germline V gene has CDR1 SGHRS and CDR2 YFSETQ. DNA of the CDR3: TGCGCCAGCAGCGCACTCCGGGTCCCACAAGATACGCAGTATTTT. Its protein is CASSALRVPQDTQYF.

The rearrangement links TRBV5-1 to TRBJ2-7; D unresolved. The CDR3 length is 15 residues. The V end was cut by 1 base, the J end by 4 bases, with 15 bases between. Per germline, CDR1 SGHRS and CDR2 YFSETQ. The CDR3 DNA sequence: TGCGCCAGCAGCTTGAGCATAGGCAGTGAGTACGAGCAGTACTTC. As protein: CASSLSIGSEYEQYF.

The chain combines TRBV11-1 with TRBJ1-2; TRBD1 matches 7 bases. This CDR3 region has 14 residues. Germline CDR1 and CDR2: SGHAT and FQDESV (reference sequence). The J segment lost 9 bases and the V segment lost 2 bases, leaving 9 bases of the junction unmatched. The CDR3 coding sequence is TGTGCCAGCAGCTTACGGGACAGCCAACATAGCTACACCTTC. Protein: CASSLRDSQHSYTF.

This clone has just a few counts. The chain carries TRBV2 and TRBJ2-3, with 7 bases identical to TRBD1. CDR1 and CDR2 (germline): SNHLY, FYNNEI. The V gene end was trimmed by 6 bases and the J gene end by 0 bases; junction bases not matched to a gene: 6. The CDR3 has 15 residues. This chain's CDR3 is CASRLGQSSTDTQYF. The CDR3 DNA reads TGTGCCAGCAGGCTGGGACAGAGTAGCACAGATACGCAGTATTTT.